The next 18 T cell receptor beta chains were all read from a single sample in a study of blood T cell repertoires in COVID-19. Clones were sequenced by immunoSEQ multiplex PCR, and TCRdb holds only the in-frame ones, with some missing. The sample lists tens of thousands of clones, 88% seen once, with approximately 5% in the top ten. Sequencing was carried out using peripheral blood. Every receptor here comes from a man in his forties or fifties with active COVID-19.

V usage is TRBV3-1 (or the pseudogene TRBV3-2) and J usage is TRBJ2-5, with D maybe TRBD1 (5 bases). CDR1 and CDR2 (germline): LGHDT, YNNKEL (reference sequence). V was trimmed by 0 bases and J by 5 bases, leaving 16 bases between them. The CDR3 extends over 16 amino acids. The CDR3 coding sequence is TGTGCCAGCAGCCAAGATACCTTGAGAAAGGGGGAGACCCAGTACTTC. This encodes CASSQDTLRKGETQYF.

The rearrangement joins TRBV9 to TRBJ2-7; unclear D gene. The CDR3 length is 15 residues. Germline V gene data show CDR1 as SGDLS and CDR2 as YYNGEE. Trimming removed 0 bases at V and 0 bases at J, with 10 bases between. CDR3 loop: CASSVDAAASYEQYF. Written as DNA, the CDR3 is TGTGCCAGCAGCGTAGATGCGGCGGCCTCCTACGAGCAGTACTTC.

The chain is built from TRBV5-1 and TRBJ2-2, with TRBD2 matching over 12 bases. The V and J ends lost 4 bases and 5 bases, in that order; junction bases with no gene match: 9. CDR1 SGHRS and CDR2 YFSETQ come from the germline V gene. There are 17 residues in the CDR3. Here the CDR3 DNA reads TGCGCCAGCAGCCCTAGCGGGGGGGCCAGTAATACCGGGGAGCTGTTTTTT. It yields the protein CASSPSGGASNTGELFF. Drawing the rest from reference TRBV5-1 and TRBJ2-2, the complete variable domain is KAGVTQTPRYLIKTRGQQVTLSCSPISGHRSVSWYQQTPGQGLQFLFEYFSETQRNKGNFPGRFSGRQFSNSRSEMNVSTLELGDSALYLCASSPSGGASNTGELFFGEGSRLTVL.

The CDR3: CASSVDNEQFF. Written as DNA, the CDR3 is TGTGCCAGCAGCGTAGACAATGAGCAGTTCTTC. The chain joins TRBV14 to TRBJ2-1; D gene uncertain. CDR3 length: 11 residues. Trimming shortened V by 5 bases and J by 5 bases, and 4 bases separated the two germline ends. Germline V lookup: CDR1 SGHDN, CDR2 FVKESK. Using reference TRBV14 and TRBJ2-1 for the parts outside the CDR3, the full variable domain is EAGVTQFPSHSVIEKGQTVTLRCDPISGHDNLYWYRRVMGKEIKFLLHFVKESKQDESGMPNNRFLAERTGGTYSTLKVQPAELEDSGVYFCASSVDNEQFFGPGTRLTVL.

The rearrangement uses TRBV27 and TRBJ2-7, with 10 positions matching TRBD1. The V gene end was trimmed by 4 bases and the J gene end by 6 bases; junction bases not matched to a gene: 3. This CDR3 is built from 13 residues. Per the germline V gene, CDR1 is MNHEY and CDR2 is SMNVEV (reference sequence). Here the CDR3 reads CASSSRDRGEQYF. CDR3 nucleotide sequence: TGTGCCAGCAGTTCCCGGGACAGGGGCGAGCAGTACTTC.

This clone was observed a few times. The chain links TRBV5-1 to TRBJ2-3; TRBD2 matches at 8 bases. The V gene end was trimmed by 1 base and the J gene end by 3 bases; junction bases not matched to a gene: 4. The germline CDR1 and CDR2 sequences are SGHRS and YFSETQ. This CDR3 is 15 amino acids long. For the CDR3, the DNA is TGCGCCAGCAGCTTGAATAGCGGGGAGACAGATACGCAGTATTTT. Translated: CASSLNSGETDTQYF. Full variable domain (outside the CDR3, taken from reference TRBV5-1 and TRBJ2-3): KAGVTQTPRYLIKTRGQQVTLSCSPISGHRSVSWYQQTPGQGLQFLFEYFSETQRNKGNFPGRFSGRQFSNSRSEMNVSTLELGDSALYLCASSLNSGETDTQYFGPGTRLTVL.

V and J are TRBV24-1 and TRBJ1-3; D is undetermined. V shed 6 bases and J shed 0 bases, with 14 bases lying between them. There are 16 residues in the CDR3. Looked up from germline, CDR1 is KGHDR and CDR2 is SFDVKD. The CDR3 sequence is CATSPGGRDSGNTIYF. As DNA, the CDR3 is TGTGCCACCAGTCCGGGTGGACGGGACTCTGGAAACACCATATATTTT.

The V gene is TRBV4-1, the J gene TRBJ1-6; D not resolved. V was shortened by 0 bases and J by 9 bases, with 9 bases between the two germline ends. CDR3 length equals 14 residues. Germline lookup yields CDR1 MGHRA and CDR2 YSYEKL. The CDR3 protein is CASSQDRRISPLHF. The CDR3 coding sequence is TGCGCCAGCAGCCAAGATCGCAGGATTTCACCCCTCCACTTT.

This rearrangement joins TRBV24-1 to TRBJ1-2; D might be TRBD1 (5 bases). Germline V lookup: CDR1 KGHDR, CDR2 SFDVKD. The CDR3 runs 12 residues. V was clipped by 5 bases and J by 4 bases, with 7 bases between them. The DNA of the CDR3 is TGTGCCACCAGTGGACAGTCCTATGGCTACACCTTC. Translating gives CATSGQSYGYTF.

The chain links TRBV25-1 to TRBJ1-6; D perhaps matches TRBD1 (6 bases). This CDR3 comprises 17 residues. The V end was cut by 6 bases, the J end by 2 bases, with 17 bases between. Looked up from germline, CDR1 is MGHDK and CDR2 is SYGVNS. In DNA, the CDR3 is TGTGCCAGCAGCGGCACAGGGCGAGGAGCCTATAATTCACCCCTCCACTTT. Amino acid sequence: CASSGTGRGAYNSPLHF. Looking up the rest from reference TRBV25-1 and TRBJ1-6 gives the full variable domain: EADIYQTPRYLVIGTGKKITLECSQTMGHDKMYWYQQDPGMELHLIHYSYGVNSTEKGDLSSESTVSRIRTEHFPLTLESARPSHTSQYLCASSGTGRGAYNSPLHFGNGTRLTVT.

The rearrangement links TRBV19 to TRBJ1-5; TRBD1 might be the D (6 bases). Germline V gives CDR1 LNHDA, CDR2 SQIVND (reference sequence). CDR3 length equals 13 residues. Trimming stripped 7 bases from V and 4 bases from J, with 11 bases between. The CDR3 loop reads CASTRDKNQPQHF. The CDR3 region has the DNA TGTGCCAGTACCCGGGACAAAAATCAGCCCCAGCATTTT.

The J gene is TRBJ2-3, the V gene TRBV6-5; tentatively, D is TRBD1 (5 bases). The CDR3 sequence is 13 residues long. Trimming cost V 2 bases and J 11 bases, with 14 bases left between them. Germline V CDR1 and CDR2: MNHEY, SVGAGI. CDR3 protein: CASSYTFREGQYF. The CDR3 DNA reads TGTGCCAGCAGTTACACCTTCAGGGAAGGGCAGTATTTT.

The rearrangement joins TRBV12-3 or TRBV12-4 to TRBJ1-5; D perhaps matches TRBD1 (6 bases). The CDR3 has 13 amino acids. Trimming removed 10 bases from V and 6 bases from J, with 16 bases in between. The CDR3 DNA sequence: TGTGCCACCTCAGGAGGGGGGGGTCAGCCCCAGCATTTT. Protein product: CATSGGGGQPQHF.

The J gene is TRBJ2-3, the V gene TRBV28; no firm D call. The CDR3 has 13 amino acids. V lost 3 bases, J lost 6 bases, and 10 bases lay in between. Per the germline V gene, CDR1 is MDHEN and CDR2 is SYDVKM. The CDR3 reads CASSLVTPDTQYF. The CDR3 DNA sequence: TGTGCCAGCAGTTTGGTTACTCCCGATACGCAGTATTTT.

The CDR3 DNA is TGTGCCAGCAGTTTATCTGGCGGAGCCCCCTACAATGAGCAGTTCTTC. It yields the protein CASSLSGGAPYNEQFF. The chain couples TRBV27 to TRBJ2-1; no clear D. V dropped 0 bases and J dropped 2 bases, with 11 bases sitting between them. This CDR3 is 16 amino acids long. Germline V gene lookup returns CDR1 MNHEY and CDR2 SMNVEV (reference sequence).

V and J are TRBV7-3 and TRBJ2-7, with 9 bases matching TRBD1. The CDR3 sequence is 14 residues long. With 5 bases clipped from V and 6 bases from J, the junction kept 8 bases outside the gene matches. Germline V gene sequence: CDR1 SGHTA, CDR2 FQGTGA. CDR3 in amino acids: CASSPDRGLTEQYF. DNA of the CDR3: TGTGCCAGCAGCCCGGACAGGGGTTTAACCGAGCAGTACTTC. Full variable domain (remainder filled in from reference TRBV7-3 and TRBJ2-7): GAGVSQTPSNKVTEKGKYVELRCDPISGHTALYWYRQSLGQGPEFLIYFQGTGAADDSGLPNDRFFAVRPEGSVSTLKIQRTERGDSAVYLCASSPDRGLTEQYFGPGTRLTVT.

The chain combines TRBV28 with TRBJ2-7, with D maybe TRBD2 (7 bases). The CDR3 spans 13 residues. V lost 8 bases and J lost 4, with 15 bases in between. CDR1 MDHEN and CDR2 SYDVKM come from the germline V gene. CDR3 sequence reads: CASAGGRGYEQYF. The CDR3 DNA is TGTGCCAGCGCCGGGGGGAGGGGGTACGAGCAGTACTTC.

The chain carries TRBV15 and TRBJ2-5; a possible D gene is TRBD2 (6 bases). Germline assignment: CDR1 LNHNV and CDR2 YYDKDF (reference sequence). V was cut by 3 bases and J by 4 bases, with 9 bases left in between. This CDR3 region has 13 residues. The CDR3 coding sequence is TGTGCCACCAGCAGTGGGGGGAGAGAGACCCAGTACTTC. It is translated as CATSSGGRETQYF.